What follows are 17 T cell receptor beta chains derived from one specimen sequenced in a study of blood T cell repertoires in COVID-19. Method: immunoSEQ multiplex PCR; TCRdb's copy keeps in-frame clones and lacks some. This sample has hundreds of thousands of clones, with approximately 80% found just once. Sequenced material: peripheral blood. These receptors originate from a man between 25 and 39 years old with active or convalescent COVID-19.

The chain employs TRBV7-2 and TRBJ2-7; a weak D match, TRBD1 (6 bases). V lost 1 base, J lost 6 bases, and 10 bases lay in between. The CDR3 consists of 13 residues. Looked up from germline, CDR1 is SGHTA and CDR2 is FQGNSA. The CDR3 DNA follows: TGTGCCAGCAGCTTAGGGGGGCGCGGCGAGCAGTACTTC. Translation: CASSLGGRGEQYF.

This chain uses TRBV4-3 with TRBJ1-6; TRBD1 matches at 9 bases. V trimming: 2 bases; J trimming: 7 bases; junction bases outside the gene matches: 9. The CDR3 loop spans 17 amino acids. Per the germline V gene, CDR1 is LGHNA and CDR2 is YSLEER. CDR3 amino acids: CASSQSYGTGNNSPLHF. In nucleotides, the CDR3 is TGCGCCAGCAGCCAATCTTACGGGACAGGGAACAATTCACCCCTCCACTTT.

This chain connects TRBV28 to TRBJ2-4; D is undetermined. This CDR3 is built from 15 residues. The germline gives CDR1 MDHEN, CDR2 SYDVKM. Trimming shortened V by 5 bases and J by 0 bases, and 11 bases separated the two germline ends. The CDR3 sequence: CASSMGSLAKNIQYF. The CDR3 DNA reads TGTGCCAGCAGTATGGGTAGCCTAGCCAAAAACATTCAGTACTTC.

This clone was seen once. CDR3: CASSGGGRLAEQYF. The CDR3 region has the DNA TGTGCCAGCAGCGGGGGCGGGAGGCTCGCCGAGCAGTACTTC. The chain recombines TRBV7-2 with TRBJ2-7; the match to TRBD2 covers 8 bases. The CDR3 is made up of 14 amino acids. CDR1 is SGHTA, CDR2 FQGNSA, per germline. V shed 5 bases, J shed 6 bases, and the junction held 9 bases outside the gene matches.

The chain has TRBV5-6 and TRBJ1-5; no clear D gene. The V end was cut by 1 base, the J end by 6 bases, with 8 bases between. Germline CDR1 reads SGHDT; CDR2 reads YYEEEE. The CDR3 runs 13 residues. CDR3 DNA: TGTGCCAGCAGCTTGCCGAGTCTTCAGCCCCAGCATTTT. It translates to CASSLPSLQPQHF.

The gene calls are TRBV6-2 or TRBV6-3 and TRBJ1-3; D unresolved. The CDR3 totals 15 residues. Trimming cost V 2 bases and J 0 bases, with 8 bases left between them. Germline values: CDR1 MNHEY, CDR2 SVGEGT. The CDR3 is CASSYGQASGNTIYF. The CDR3 DNA sequence: TGTGCCAGCAGTTACGGGCAAGCCTCTGGAAACACCATATATTTT.

The chain is built from TRBV15 and TRBJ2-2; 9 nucleotides match TRBD1. V shed 3 bases and J 5 bases; nucleotides not matched to a gene: 4. From germline, CDR1 is LNHNV and CDR2 YYDKDF (reference sequence). CDR3 length: 15 amino acids. The CDR3 protein is CATSRDRGDTGELFF. For the CDR3, the DNA is TGTGCCACCAGCAGGGACAGGGGAGATACCGGGGAGCTGTTTTTT.

The chain has TRBV7-2 and TRBJ2-1, with no clear D. V dropped 1 base and J dropped 5 bases, with 18 bases sitting between them. The CDR3 covers 17 residues. The germline V gene has CDR1 SGHTA and CDR2 FQGNSA. The CDR3 sequence is CASSLGGVGITHNEQFF. CDR3 coding DNA: TGTGCCAGCAGCTTAGGAGGAGTTGGTATCACCCACAATGAGCAGTTCTTC.

The chain combines TRBV9 with TRBJ2-1; no firm D call. Germline CDR1 reads SGDLS; CDR2 reads YYNGEE. The CDR3 extends over 16 amino acids. Trimming removed 3 bases at V and 0 bases at J, with 13 bases between. The CDR3 DNA sequence: TGTGCCAGCAGCGCGCCCCCAGCGAGCTCCTACAATGAGCAGTTCTTC. Amino acids: CASSAPPASSYNEQFF.

This clone was seen a handful of times. J is TRBJ2-1 and V is TRBV4-3; 8 positions agree with TRBD2. Germline CDR1 LGHNA, CDR2 YSLEER. The CDR3 is made up of 16 amino acids. Trimming removed 0 bases from V and 2 bases from J; junction bases left unmatched: 3. CDR3 nucleotide sequence: TGCGCCAGCAGCCAAGACCTAGCGGGCACCTACAATGAGCAGTTCTTC. The encoded protein is CASSQDLAGTYNEQFF.

The chain links TRBV10-3 to TRBJ2-1; 14 bases are a match to TRBD2. Trimming at V came to 6 bases and at J to 9 bases, leaving 13 bases not matched to a gene. CDR1 and CDR2 (germline): ENHRY, SYGVKD. The CDR3 consists of 17 residues. CDR3 DNA sequence: TGTGCCATCAGAGGGACTAGCGGGAGTCCAGGAGGGAGTGAGCAGTTCTTC. Its protein product is CAIRGTSGSPGGSEQFF.

The chain employs TRBV18 and TRBJ1-2; D call uncertain. CDR1 KGHSH and CDR2 LQKENI come from the germline V gene. The CDR3 runs 15 residues. The V gene lost 3 bases and the J gene lost 4 bases, with 15 bases spanning the gap. The CDR3 DNA sequence: TGTGCCAGCTCACCTCCGAGTACGGGTATCTATGGCTACACCTTC. Its translation is CASSPPSTGIYGYTF.

V gene TRBV7-3 combines with J gene TRBJ2-1; 10 positions agree with TRBD2. V was clipped by 5 bases and J by 4 bases; unmatched bases: 8. Germline V gene sequence: CDR1 SGHTA, CDR2 FQGTGA. The CDR3 extends over 16 amino acids. The CDR3 DNA reads TGTGCCAGCAGCCCTAGTAGCGGGAGGACATACAATGAGCAGTTCTTC. As protein: CASSPSSGRTYNEQFF.

This chain joins TRBV9 and TRBJ2-3; 7 nucleotides agree with TRBD1. V lost 4 bases and J lost 2; bases outside the gene matches: 10. The germline gives CDR1 SGDLS, CDR2 YYNGEE. The CDR3 is 16 amino acids. CDR3 residues: CASSPRQGDPTDTQYF. Here the CDR3 DNA reads TGTGCCAGCAGCCCCCGACAGGGCGACCCCACAGATACGCAGTATTTT.

The chain employs TRBV28 and TRBJ1-6; TRBD1 matches 9 bases. The germline V gene encodes CDR1 MDHEN and CDR2 SYDVKM. V gave up 5 bases and J gave up 8 bases; unmatched junction bases: 7. The CDR3 runs 15 residues. CDR3 nucleotide sequence: TGTGCCAGCAGTGGGGGACAGGGAATTTATTCACCCCTCCACTTT. Amino acid sequence: CASSGGQGIYSPLHF.

V and J are TRBV5-1 and TRBJ1-4; 10 bases are shared with TRBD1. Trimming removed 6 bases from V and 8 bases from J; junction bases left unmatched: 10. The CDR3 is 15 amino acids. Germline lookup yields CDR1 SGHRS and CDR2 YFSETQ. Written as DNA, the CDR3 is TGCGCCAGCACCGATAACCCGGGACAGGGGGAAAAACTGTTTTTT. Protein: CASTDNPGQGEKLFF.

The chain has TRBV7-9 and TRBJ1-3; the D is unclear. The V and J ends lost 4 bases and 0 bases respectively, with 7 bases between them. Germline values: CDR1 SEHNR, CDR2 FQNEAQ (reference sequence). This CDR3 contains 14 residues. The CDR3 loop reads CASSSGNSGNTIYF. The CDR3 nucleotides are TGTGCCAGCAGCTCTGGCAACTCTGGAAACACCATATATTTT.